This TCR beta chain is drawn from a study of blood T cell repertoires in COVID-19. Study overall: From T cells, B-cell-depleted T cells, or PBMCs came the material, which was cDNA or gDNA.

CDR3 size: 13 residues. V was shortened by 5 bases and J by 4 bases, with 12 bases between the two germline ends. The germline gives CDR1 LNHDA, CDR2 SQIVND (reference sequence). Some clones are missing from TCRdb's copy, which holds only in-frame ones; the method was immunoSEQ multiplex PCR. The sample contains approximately 500,000 clones, approximately 85% of which appear only once. The receptor was derived from a human donor in a cohort sampled during active COVID-19. The chain employs TRBV19 and TRBJ2-7, with a possible D match to TRBD2 (5 bases). Sequenced input: peripheral blood. As DNA, the CDR3 is TGTGCCAGTAGTGCGGAACGCGGGTACGAGCAGTACTTC. Its protein product is CASSAERGYEQYF.